Listed here is a single T cell receptor beta chain. Germline CDR1 is SGHTS and CDR2 is YDEGEE. V lost 4 bases and J lost 7; bases outside the gene matches: 16. There are 17 residues in the CDR3. The sample comes from a study of blood T cell repertoires in COVID-19. In the study overall: COVID-19 samples, acute and convalescent, were from the United States, Italy and Spain. T cells, B-cell-depleted T cells, or PBMCs provided the cDNA or gDNA that served as material.

As originally analysed: Reference gene primer amplification gave estimated nucleated cell counts. Only in-frame clones appear in the TCRdb table, and some are missing; sequencing was by immunoSEQ multiplex PCR. The V and J calls and clone size are taken from that table; D and trimming were inferred from the DNA. The sample yields some 360,000 clones, around nine tenths seen once. Sample: peripheral blood. V gene TRBV5-8 combines with J gene TRBJ2-2; TRBD1 agrees at 7 bases. The TCR comes from an older woman with COVID-19, enrolled during active disease. The chain's CDR3 is CASSETGFSKLRGELFF. DNA of the CDR3: TGTGCCAGCAGCGAGACAGGGTTTTCGAAGTTACGCGGGGAGCTGTTTTTT.